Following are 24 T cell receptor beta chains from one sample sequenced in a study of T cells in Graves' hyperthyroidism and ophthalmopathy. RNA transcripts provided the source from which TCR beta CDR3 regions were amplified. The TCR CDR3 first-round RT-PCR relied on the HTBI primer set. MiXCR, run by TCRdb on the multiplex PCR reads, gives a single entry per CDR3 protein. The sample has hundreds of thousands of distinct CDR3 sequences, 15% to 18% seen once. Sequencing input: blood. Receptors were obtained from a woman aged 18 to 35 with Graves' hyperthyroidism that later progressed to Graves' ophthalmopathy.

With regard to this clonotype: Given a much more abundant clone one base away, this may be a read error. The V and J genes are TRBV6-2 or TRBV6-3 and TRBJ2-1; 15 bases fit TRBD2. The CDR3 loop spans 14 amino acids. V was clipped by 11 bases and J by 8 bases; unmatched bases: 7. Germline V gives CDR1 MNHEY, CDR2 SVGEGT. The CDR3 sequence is CAGGTSGRNDEQFF. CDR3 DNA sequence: TGTGCCGGCGGGACTAGCGGGAGGAACGATGAGCAGTTCTTC.

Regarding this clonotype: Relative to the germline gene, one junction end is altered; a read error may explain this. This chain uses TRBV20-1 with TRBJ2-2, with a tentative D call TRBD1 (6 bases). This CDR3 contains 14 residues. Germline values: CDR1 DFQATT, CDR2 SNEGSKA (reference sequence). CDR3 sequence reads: CSATAGAATRELFF. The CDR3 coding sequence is TGCAGTGCTACCGCAGGGGCGGCCACCAGGGAGCTGTTTTTT.

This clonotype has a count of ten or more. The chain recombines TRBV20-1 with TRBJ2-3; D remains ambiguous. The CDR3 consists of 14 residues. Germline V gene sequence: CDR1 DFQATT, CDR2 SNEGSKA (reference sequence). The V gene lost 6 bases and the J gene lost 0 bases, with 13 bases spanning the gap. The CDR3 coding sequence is TGCAGTGCCGCTACCCATTTTAGCACAGATACGCAGTATTTT. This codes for CSAATHFSTDTQYF.

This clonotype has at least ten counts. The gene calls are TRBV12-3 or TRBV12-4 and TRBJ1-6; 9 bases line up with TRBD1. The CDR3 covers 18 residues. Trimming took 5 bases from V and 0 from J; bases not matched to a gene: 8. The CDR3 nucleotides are TGTGCCAGCAGTACGACAGGGGGAGGTAGCTCCTATAATTCACCCCTCCACTTT. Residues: CASSTTGGGSSYNSPLHF.

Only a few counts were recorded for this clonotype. The CDR3, as DNA: TGTGCCAGTAGTATAGCCTCGGCACTAGCGGTCTACGAGCAGTACTTC. Translating gives CASSIASALAVYEQYF. The J gene is TRBJ2-7, the V gene TRBV19; 8 bases map to TRBD2. J was trimmed by 3 bases and V by 1 base; bases with no gene match: 8. The CDR3 contains 16 residues. From germline, CDR1 is LNHDA and CDR2 SQIVND (reference sequence). The full variable domain, its missing parts supplied by reference TRBV19 and TRBJ2-7, is DGGITQSPKYLFRKEGQNVTLSCEQNLNHDAMYWYRQDPGQGLRLIYYSQIVNDFQKGDIAEGYSVSREKKESFPLTVTSAQKNPTAFYLCASSIASALAVYEQYFGPGTRLTVT.

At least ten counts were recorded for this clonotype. The DNA for the CDR3 is TGCAGTGCCCTGCACAGACCGACTGAAAAACTGTTTTTT. Its translation is CSALHRPTEKLFF. The chain has TRBV20-1 and TRBJ1-4; D unclear. Trimming pared 6 bases from V and 7 bases from J, leaving 15 bases between. Germline V gene data show CDR1 as DFQATT and CDR2 as SNEGSKA (reference sequence). This CDR3 is built from 13 residues.

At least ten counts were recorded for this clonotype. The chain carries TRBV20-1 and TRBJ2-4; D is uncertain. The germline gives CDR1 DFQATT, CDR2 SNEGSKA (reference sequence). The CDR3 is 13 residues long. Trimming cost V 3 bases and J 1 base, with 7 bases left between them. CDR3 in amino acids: CSASDLAKNIQYF. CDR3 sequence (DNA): TGCAGTGCTAGTGACCTGGCCAAAAACATTCAGTACTTC.

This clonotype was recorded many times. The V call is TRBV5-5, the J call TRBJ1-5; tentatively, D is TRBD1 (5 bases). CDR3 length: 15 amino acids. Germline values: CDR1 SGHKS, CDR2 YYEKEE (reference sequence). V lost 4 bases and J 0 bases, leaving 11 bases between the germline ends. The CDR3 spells CASSMTATSNQPQHF. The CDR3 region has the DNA TGTGCCAGCAGCATGACAGCTACTAGCAATCAGCCCCAGCATTTT.

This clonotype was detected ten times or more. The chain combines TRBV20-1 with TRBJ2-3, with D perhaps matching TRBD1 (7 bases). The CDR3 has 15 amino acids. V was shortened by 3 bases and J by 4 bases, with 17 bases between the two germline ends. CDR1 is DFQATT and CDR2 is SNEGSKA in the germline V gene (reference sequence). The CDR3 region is CSASASPRGADTQYF. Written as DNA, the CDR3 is TGCAGTGCTAGCGCTAGCCCCAGGGGGGCAGATACGCAGTATTTT.

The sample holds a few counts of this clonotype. The CDR3 DNA is TGTGCCAGCAGCTCCGGGACTGTGCCCTACGAGCAGTACTTC. Its protein product is CASSSGTVPYEQYF. The chain has TRBV14 and TRBJ2-7; D is possibly TRBD2 (6 bases). This CDR3 comprises 14 residues. Germline V gene lookup returns CDR1 SGHDN and CDR2 FVKESK. V lost 5 bases and J 2 bases, leaving 13 bases between the germline ends.

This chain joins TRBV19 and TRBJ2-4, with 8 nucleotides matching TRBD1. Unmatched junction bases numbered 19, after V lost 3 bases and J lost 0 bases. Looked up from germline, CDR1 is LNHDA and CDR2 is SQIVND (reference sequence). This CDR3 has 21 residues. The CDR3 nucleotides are TGTGCCAGTAGTATTGAGAGGGCCGGGACAGGCGGTCCCCTAGCCAAAAACATTCAGTACTTC. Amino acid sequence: CASSIERAGTGGPLAKNIQYF.

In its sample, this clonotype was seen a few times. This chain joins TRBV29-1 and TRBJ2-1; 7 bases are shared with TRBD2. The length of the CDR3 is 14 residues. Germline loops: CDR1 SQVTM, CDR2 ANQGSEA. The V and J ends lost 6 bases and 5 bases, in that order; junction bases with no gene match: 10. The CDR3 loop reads CSVSDKGRDNEQFF. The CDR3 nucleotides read TGCAGCGTCTCCGACAAGGGGAGGGACAATGAGCAGTTCTTC.

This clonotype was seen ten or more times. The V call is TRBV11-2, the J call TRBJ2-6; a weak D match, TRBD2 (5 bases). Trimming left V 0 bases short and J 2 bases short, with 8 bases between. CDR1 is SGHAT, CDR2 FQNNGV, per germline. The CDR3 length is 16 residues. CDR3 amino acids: CASSLDPGAGANVLTF. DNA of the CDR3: TGTGCCAGCAGCTTAGATCCCGGGGCTGGGGCCAACGTCCTGACTTTC.

CDR3 nucleotide sequence: TGTGCCAGCAGTACGTGGGGGAGTAACTATGGCTACACCTTC. Amino acids: CASSTWGSNYGYTF. The chain combines TRBV12-3 or TRBV12-4 with TRBJ1-2; TRBD1 is a possible D gene (5 bases). The length of the CDR3 is 14 residues. Trimming removed 5 bases from V and 1 base from J, with 11 bases in between.

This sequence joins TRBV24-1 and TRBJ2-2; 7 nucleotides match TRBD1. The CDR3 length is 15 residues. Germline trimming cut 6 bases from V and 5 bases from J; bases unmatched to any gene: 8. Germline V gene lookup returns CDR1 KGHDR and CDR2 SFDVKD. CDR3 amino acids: CATSHRDRPTGELFF. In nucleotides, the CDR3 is TGTGCCACCAGTCACCGGGACAGACCGACCGGGGAGCTGTTTTTT.

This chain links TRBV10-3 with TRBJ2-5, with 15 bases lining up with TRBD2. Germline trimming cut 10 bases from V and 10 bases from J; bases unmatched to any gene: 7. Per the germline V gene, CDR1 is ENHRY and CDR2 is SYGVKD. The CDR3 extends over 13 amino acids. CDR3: CATGLAGGPLQYF. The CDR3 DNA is TGTGCCACCGGACTAGCGGGAGGGCCGCTCCAGTACTTC.

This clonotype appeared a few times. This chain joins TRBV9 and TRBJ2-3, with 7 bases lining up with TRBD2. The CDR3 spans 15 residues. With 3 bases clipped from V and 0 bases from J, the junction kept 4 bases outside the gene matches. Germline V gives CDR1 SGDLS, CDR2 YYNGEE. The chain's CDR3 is CASSASGTSTDTQYF. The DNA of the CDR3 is TGTGCCAGCAGCGCTAGCGGTACTAGCACAGATACGCAGTATTTT. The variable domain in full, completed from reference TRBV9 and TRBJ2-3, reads DSGVTQTPKHLITATGQRVTLRCSPRSGDLSVYWYQQSLDQGLQFLIQYYNGEERAKGNILERFSAQQFPDLHSELNLSSLELGDSALYFCASSASGTSTDTQYFGPGTRLTVL.

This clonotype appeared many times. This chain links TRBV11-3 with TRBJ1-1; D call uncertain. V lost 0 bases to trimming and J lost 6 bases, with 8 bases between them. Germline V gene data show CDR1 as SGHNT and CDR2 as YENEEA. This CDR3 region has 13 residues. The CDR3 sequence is CASSLDRPSEAFF. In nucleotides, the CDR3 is TGTGCCAGCAGCTTAGATCGTCCATCTGAAGCTTTCTTT.

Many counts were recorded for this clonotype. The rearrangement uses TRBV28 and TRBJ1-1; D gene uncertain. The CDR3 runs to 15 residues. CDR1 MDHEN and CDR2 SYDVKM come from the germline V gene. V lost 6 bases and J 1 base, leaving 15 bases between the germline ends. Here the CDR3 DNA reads TGTGCCAGCAGCCCCCGAAACAGACAGAACACTGAAGCTTTCTTT. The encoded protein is CASSPRNRQNTEAFF.

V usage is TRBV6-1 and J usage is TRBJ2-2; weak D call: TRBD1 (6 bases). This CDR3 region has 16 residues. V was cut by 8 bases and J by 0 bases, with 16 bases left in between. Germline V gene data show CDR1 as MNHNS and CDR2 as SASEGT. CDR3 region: CASGWRSGANTGELFF. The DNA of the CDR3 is TGTGCCAGCGGGTGGCGCTCAGGGGCGAACACCGGGGAGCTGTTTTTT.

CDR3 sequence (DNA): TGTGCCAGCAGCGTAGGTCAGGGGCTAATGGAAGATACGCAGTATTTT. It specifies CASSVGQGLMEDTQYF. The chain has TRBV9 and TRBJ2-3; D might be TRBD1 (6 bases). Trimming took off 0 bases at V and 5 bases at J, with 16 bases between the two ends. Per the germline V gene, CDR1 is SGDLS and CDR2 is YYNGEE. This CDR3 is 16 amino acids long.

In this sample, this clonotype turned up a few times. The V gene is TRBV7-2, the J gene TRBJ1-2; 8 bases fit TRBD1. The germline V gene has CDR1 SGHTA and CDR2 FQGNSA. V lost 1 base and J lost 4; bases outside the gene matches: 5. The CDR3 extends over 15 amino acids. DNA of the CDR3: TGTGCCAGCAGCTTAGGGATACAGGGGGGCTATGGCTACACCTTC. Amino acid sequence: CASSLGIQGGYGYTF.

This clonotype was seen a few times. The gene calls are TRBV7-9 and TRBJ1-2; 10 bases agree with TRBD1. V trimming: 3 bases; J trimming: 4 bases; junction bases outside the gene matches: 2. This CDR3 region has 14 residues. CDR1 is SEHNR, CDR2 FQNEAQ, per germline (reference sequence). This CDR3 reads CASSFRDRGYGYTF. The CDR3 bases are TGTGCCAGCAGCTTCCGGGACAGGGGCTATGGCTACACCTTC. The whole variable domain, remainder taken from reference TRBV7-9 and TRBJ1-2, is DTGVSQNPRHKITKRGQNVTFRCDPISEHNRLYWYRQTLGQGPEFLTYFQNEAQLEKSRLLSDRFSAERPKGSFSTLEIQRTEQGDSAMYLCASSFRDRGYGYTFGSGTRLTVV.

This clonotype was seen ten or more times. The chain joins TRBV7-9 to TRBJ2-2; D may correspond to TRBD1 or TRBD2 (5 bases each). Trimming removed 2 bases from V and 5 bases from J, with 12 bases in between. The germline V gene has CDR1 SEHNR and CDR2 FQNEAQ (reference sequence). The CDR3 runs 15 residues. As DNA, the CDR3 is TGTGCCAGCAGCTTATCGGGGCAGCCGACCGGGGAGCTGTTTTTT. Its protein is CASSLSGQPTGELFF.